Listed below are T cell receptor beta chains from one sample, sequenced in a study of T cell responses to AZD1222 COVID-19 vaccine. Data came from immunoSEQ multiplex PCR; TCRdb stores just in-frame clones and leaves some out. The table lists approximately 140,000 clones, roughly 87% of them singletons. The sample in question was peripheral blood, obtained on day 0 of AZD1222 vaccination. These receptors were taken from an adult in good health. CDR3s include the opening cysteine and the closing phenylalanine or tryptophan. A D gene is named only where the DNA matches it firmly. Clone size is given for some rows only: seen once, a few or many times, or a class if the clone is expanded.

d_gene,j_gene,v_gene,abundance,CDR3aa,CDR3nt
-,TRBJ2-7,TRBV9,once,CASSVGTGSSYEQYF,TGTGCCAGCAGCGTAGGGACGGGGAGCTCCTACGAGCAGTACTTC
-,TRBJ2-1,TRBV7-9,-,CASSLGGGNEQFF,TGTGCCAGCAGCTTAGGGGGTGGGAATGAGCAGTTCTTC
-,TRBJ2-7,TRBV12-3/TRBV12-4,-,CASSYSGANEQYF,TGTGCCAGCAGTTACAGCGGAGCAAACGAGCAGTACTTC
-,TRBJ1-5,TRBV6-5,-,CATTGVDNQPQHF,TGTGCCACCACTGGGGTGGACAATCAGCCCCAGCATTTT
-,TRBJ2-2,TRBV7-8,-,CASSLVARGQPFF,TGTGCCAGCAGCTTAGTGGCCCGGGGGCAGCCGTTTTTT
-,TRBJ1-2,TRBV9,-,CASSVGRDGANYGYTF,TGTGCCAGCAGCGTAGGGCGAGACGGGGCTAACTATGGCTACACCTTC
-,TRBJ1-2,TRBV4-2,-,CASSQGGFYGYTF,TGTGCCAGCAGCCAAGGCGGGTTCTATGGCTACACCTTC
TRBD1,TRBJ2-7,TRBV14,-,CASSQAGTGFYEQYF,TGTGCCAGCAGCCAAGCCGGGACAGGGTTTTACGAGCAGTACTTC
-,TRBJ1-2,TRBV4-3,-,CASSQDSYGYTF,TGCGCCAGCAGCCAAGATTCTTATGGCTACACCTTC
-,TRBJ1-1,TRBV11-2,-,CASSLITTANTEAFF,TGTGCCAGCAGCTTAATTACTACGGCGAACACTGAAGCTTTCTTT
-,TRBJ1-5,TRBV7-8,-,CASSPYRDGQPQHF,TGTGCCAGCAGCCCCTACAGGGATGGTCAGCCCCAGCATTTT
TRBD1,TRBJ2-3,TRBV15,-,CATSLGQEADTQYF,TGTGCCACCAGCTTAGGACAGGAAGCAGATACGCAGTATTTT
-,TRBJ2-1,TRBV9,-,CASSPLHELNEQFF,TGTGCCAGCAGCCCACTCCATGAGTTAAATGAGCAGTTCTTC
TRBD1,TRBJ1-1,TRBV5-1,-,CASSLAGTGDTEAFF,TGCGCCAGCAGCTTGGCCGGGACAGGGGACACTGAAGCTTTCTTT
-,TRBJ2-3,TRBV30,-,CAWSITDTQYF,TGTGCCTGGAGTATAACAGATACGCAGTATTTT
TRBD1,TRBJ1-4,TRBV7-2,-,CASRQGATNEKLFF,TGTGCCAGCAGACAGGGGGCAACTAATGAAAAACTGTTTTTT
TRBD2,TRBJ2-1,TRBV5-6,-,CASSLAGGTSGSGYNEQFF,TGTGCCAGCAGCTTGGCCGGAGGGACTAGCGGGAGTGGCTACAATGAGCAGTTCTTC
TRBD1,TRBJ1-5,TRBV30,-,CAWSAQGMMPQHF,TGTGCCTGGAGTGCACAGGGGATGATGCCCCAGCATTTT
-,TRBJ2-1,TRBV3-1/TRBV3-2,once,CASSQVIPRDPYNEQFF,TGTGCCAGCAGCCAAGTCATCCCGCGCGACCCCTACAATGAGCAGTTCTTC
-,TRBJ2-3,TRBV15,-,CATSRDSASPDTQYF,TGTGCCACCAGCAGAGACTCGGCCTCCCCGGATACGCAGTATTTT
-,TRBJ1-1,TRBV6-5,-,CASSRTSPYTEAFF,TGTGCCAGCAGCCGGACGAGCCCGTACACTGAAGCTTTCTTT
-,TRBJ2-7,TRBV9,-,CASSPGGEGTYEQYF,TGTGCCAGCAGCCCAGGGGGGGAGGGTACCTACGAGCAGTACTTC
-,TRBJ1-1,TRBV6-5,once,CATVDWAGTEAFF,TGTGCCACCGTAGACTGGGCGGGCACTGAAGCTTTCTTT
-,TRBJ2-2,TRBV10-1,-,CASRESMDTGELFF,TGCGCCAGCAGAGAATCCATGGACACCGGGGAGCTGTTTTTT
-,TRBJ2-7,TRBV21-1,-,CANRDGAYF,TGTGCCAACCGGGACGGGGCGTACTTC
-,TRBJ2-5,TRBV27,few,CASSLGETQYF,TGTGCCAGCAGCCTAGGGGAGACCCAGTACTTC